This T cell receptor (beta chain) was obtained from a study of CD8 T cells in ankylosing spondylitis (dated by TCRdb to about 2017). In the study overall: T cell receptor beta repertoires were profiled in healthy donors and ankylosing spondylitis patients so that disease-linked TCR variants could be found. In total, the full study cohort was made up of some 110 healthy donors and about two dozen ankylosing spondylitis patients. Samples of peripheral blood were taken, and for ankylosing spondylitis patients, synovial fluid was collected as well. What the research found in general, with its limitations: The disease-linked clones were reported as significantly enriched in matched synovial fluid samples from ankylosing spondylitis patients. The disease-linked clones had a CD8+ phenotype and were found at relatively low frequencies in peripheral blood. Some of the motif variants had been reported before in the synovial fluid and blood of reactive arthritis patients, a finding that suggests common disease-initiation mechanisms. Blood from ankylosing spondylitis patients appeared to be characterized by a TCR beta motif made up of seven or eight highly homologous amino acid variants.

Sequencing used an Illumina HiSeq 2500. Quantitative 5'-RACE with molecular barcodes was used to prepare TCR beta libraries. From the authors' description of their analysis: Disease-linked TCR variants were identified with a new computational method built on a probabilistic model of VDJ rearrangement. TCRdb trimmed public reads at Q25 via fastp, called clones via MiXCR and kept in-frame beta chains. Merged by CDR3 protein, the rows form single entries marked with the most common genes and DNA. The V and J calls come from TCRdb's annotation, not from the publication. The sample table contains about 540,000 distinct CDR3 sequences; only one count was recorded for approximately 12% of them. The ten largest clones represent approximately 6.3% of the sample. About this clonotype itself: The target of this receptor is not known. Being one base from a much bigger clone, this may be a read error.

Looking up the germline V gene yields CDR1 ENHRY and CDR2 SYGVKD. Trimming removed 0 bases from V and 1 base from J, leaving 12 bases between the germline ends. CDR3 length: 16 amino acids, cysteine to phenylalanine. The retained sequence is limited to the CDR3, 48 bases, with the frame set at the first base. What was sequenced was blood, either unsorted or a sorted T cell fraction (not recorded which). The chain links TRBV10-3 with TRBJ1-1; the D gene cannot be resolved reliably. This TCR came from a male donor with ankylosing spondylitis. CDR3 reads: CAISESLMAGNTEAFF. The DNA reads as follows: TGTGCCATCAGTGAGTCCTTAATGGCGGGGAACACTGAAGCTTTCTTT.